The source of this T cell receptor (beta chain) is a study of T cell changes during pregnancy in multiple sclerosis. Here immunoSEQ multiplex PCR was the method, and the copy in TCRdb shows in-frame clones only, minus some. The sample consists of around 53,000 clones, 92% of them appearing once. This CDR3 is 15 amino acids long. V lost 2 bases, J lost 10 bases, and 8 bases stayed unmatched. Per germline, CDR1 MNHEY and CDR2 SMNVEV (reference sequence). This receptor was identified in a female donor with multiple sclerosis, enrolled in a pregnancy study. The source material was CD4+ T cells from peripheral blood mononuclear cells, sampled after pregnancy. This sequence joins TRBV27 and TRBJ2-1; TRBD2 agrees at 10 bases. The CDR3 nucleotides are TGTGCCAGCAGTTTAGAGCGGGGGGGCTGGGACGAGCAGTTCTTC. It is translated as CASSLERGGWDEQFF.